This TCR beta chain was retrieved from a study of OX40 agonist ivuxolimab in advanced cancers. The method was immunoSEQ multiplex PCR; TCRdb's version includes in-frame clones alone and lacks a portion of them. This table has 50,000 to 70,000 clones, about 90% appearing once. The ends lost 0 bases at V and 4 bases at J; junction bases unmatched: 16. The length of the CDR3 is 19 residues. Germline V lookup: CDR1 MNHNS, CDR2 SASEGT. Source: CD4+ or CD8+ T cells sorted from blood, taken in a trial of the OX40 agonist ivuxolimab. The origin of this receptor is an adult with an advanced solid tumor such as melanoma, head and neck, liver or kidney cancer. The gene calls are TRBV6-1 and TRBJ2-5; 8 nucleotides line up with TRBD1. The CDR3 loop is CASSEAWGTGSPTGETQYF. CDR3 bases: TGTGCCAGCAGTGAAGCGTGGGGGACAGGTTCACCAACCGGAGAGACCCAGTACTTC.